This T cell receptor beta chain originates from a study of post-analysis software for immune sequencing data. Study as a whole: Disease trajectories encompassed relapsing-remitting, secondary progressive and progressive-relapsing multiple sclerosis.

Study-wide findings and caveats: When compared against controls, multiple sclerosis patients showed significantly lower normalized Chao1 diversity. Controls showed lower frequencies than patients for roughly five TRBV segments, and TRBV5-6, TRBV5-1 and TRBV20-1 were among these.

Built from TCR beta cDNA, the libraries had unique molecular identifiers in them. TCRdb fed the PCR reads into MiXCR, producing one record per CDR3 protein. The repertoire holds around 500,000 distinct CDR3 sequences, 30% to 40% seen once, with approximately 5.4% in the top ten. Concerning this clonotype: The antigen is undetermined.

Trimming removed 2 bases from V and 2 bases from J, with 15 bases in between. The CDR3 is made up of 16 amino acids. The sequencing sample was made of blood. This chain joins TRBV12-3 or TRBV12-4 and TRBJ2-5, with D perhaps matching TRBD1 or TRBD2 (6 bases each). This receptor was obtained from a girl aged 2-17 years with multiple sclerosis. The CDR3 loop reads CASSLRPGAIQETQYF. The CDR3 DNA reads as TGTGCCAGCAGTTTAAGGCCGGGGGCCATACAAGAGACCCAGTACTTC.